These T cell receptor beta chains were read from a single sample in a study of cytomegalovirus exposure and HLA in healthy donors. Generated by immunoSEQ multiplex PCR, the TCRdb table keeps only in-frame clones and is missing some. This repertoire shows around 150,000 clones, approximately 80% found once; its top ten account for 1.5% to 2%. The material sequenced was PBMCs. Receptor source: a woman younger than 35 in good health and CMV-seronegative. Both conserved end residues are trimmed from each CDR3. The order of the fields is J gene, V gene, CDR3 length, CDR3 protein.

TRBJ1-1 | TRBV5-1 | 12 | ASSFTGANTEAF
TRBJ2-3 | TRBV10-2 | 13 | ASSSSSGSTDTQY
TRBJ2-7 | TRBV5-4 | 13 | ASSLDSGGLYEQY
TRBJ2-4 | TRBV28 | 13 | ASSPTGTGANIQY
TRBJ1-1 | TRBV2 | 13 | ASSELVLTGREAF
TRBJ2-7 | TRBV28 | 10 | ASSPGRREQY
TRBJ2-7 | TRBV27 | 14 | ASSFSGGLFAYEQY
TRBJ2-1 | TRBV19 | 14 | ASTRRSGGTNNEQF
TRBJ2-1 | TRBV11-2 | 13 | ASSRDRGLYNEQF
TRBJ2-1 | TRBV10-1 | 13 | ASSGAGGLYNEQF
TRBJ1-2 | TRBV7-3 | 12 | ASSMQTGTGGYT
TRBJ1-1 | TRBV6-5 | 13 | ASSYGRGSGTEAF
TRBJ1-1 | TRBV9 | 12 | ASSVRDRVTEAF
TRBJ1-5 | TRBV7-2 | 13 | ASSPRGQSNQPQH
TRBJ1-1 | TRBV6-5 | 12 | ASSYSSGDTEAF